This T cell receptor (beta chain) emerged from a study of early T cells in non-severe SARS-CoV-2 infection. Study information: Chains were unpaired, as sequencing was done on bulk RNA from unsorted whole blood.

TCRdb passed the 5' RACE reads through MiXCR, listing each CDR3 protein once. The table lists tens of thousands of distinct CDR3 sequences, less than 6.5% of them singletons. After removal of 0 bases from V and 15 bases from J, the junction contained 8 bases not matched to a gene. The germline V gene encodes CDR1 SGHRS and CDR2 YFSETQ. This CDR3 has 14 residues. The genes are TRBV5-1 and TRBJ2-1; 11 bases map to TRBD2. The sample comprised whole blood. This sequence originates from an adult who was a healthcare worker with PCR-confirmed SARS-CoV-2 infection or an uninfected control (not recorded which). CDR3 region: CASSLALSGGAPFF. The CDR3 region has the DNA TGCGCCAGCAGCTTGGCCCTTAGCGGGGGGGCCCCGTTCTTC.